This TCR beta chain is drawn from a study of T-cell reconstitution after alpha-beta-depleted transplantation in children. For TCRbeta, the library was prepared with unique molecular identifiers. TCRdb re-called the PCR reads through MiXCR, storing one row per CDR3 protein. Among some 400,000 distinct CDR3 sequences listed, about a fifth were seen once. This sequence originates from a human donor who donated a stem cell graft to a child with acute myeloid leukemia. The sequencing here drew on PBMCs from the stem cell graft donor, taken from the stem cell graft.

CDR3 nucleotides: TGTGCCAGCAGTTTCAGTTGGAGAAACATTCAGTACTTC. Protein product: CASSFSWRNIQYF. V usage is TRBV27 and J usage is TRBJ2-4, with D unresolved. This CDR3 has 13 residues. V lost 3 bases and J lost 6, with 9 bases in between. In germline, CDR1 is MNHEY, CDR2 SMNVEV (reference sequence).